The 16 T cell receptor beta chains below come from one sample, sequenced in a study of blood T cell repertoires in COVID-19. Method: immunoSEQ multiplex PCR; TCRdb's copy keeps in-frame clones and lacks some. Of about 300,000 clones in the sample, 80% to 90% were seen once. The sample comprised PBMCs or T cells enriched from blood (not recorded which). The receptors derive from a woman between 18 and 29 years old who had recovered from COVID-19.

CDR3 DNA: TGTGCCATCAGTGAGTCGGTATTGGCACCTGGAAACACCATATATTTT. Residues: CAISESVLAPGNTIYF. This sequence joins TRBV10-3 and TRBJ1-3; D uncertain. From germline, CDR1 is ENHRY and CDR2 SYGVKD. The CDR3 runs 16 residues. The germline V and J ends were trimmed by 0 bases and 2 bases, with 11 bases remaining between them.

CDR3 nucleotide sequence: TGTGCCAGCACAGGGGATTTCGGCTATGGCTACACCTTC. Translating it yields CASTGDFGYGYTF. The V and J genes are TRBV6-5 and TRBJ1-2; TRBD1 is a possible D gene (6 bases). The germline V and J ends were trimmed by 7 bases and 4 bases, with 13 bases remaining between them. CDR1 MNHEY and CDR2 SVGAGI come from the germline V gene. The CDR3 runs to 13 residues.

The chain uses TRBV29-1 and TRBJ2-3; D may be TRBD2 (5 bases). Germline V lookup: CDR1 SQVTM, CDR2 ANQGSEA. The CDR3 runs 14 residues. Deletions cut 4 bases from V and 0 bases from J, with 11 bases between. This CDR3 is CSVVPAASTDTQYF. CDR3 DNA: TGCAGCGTTGTGCCAGCGGCTAGCACAGATACGCAGTATTTT.

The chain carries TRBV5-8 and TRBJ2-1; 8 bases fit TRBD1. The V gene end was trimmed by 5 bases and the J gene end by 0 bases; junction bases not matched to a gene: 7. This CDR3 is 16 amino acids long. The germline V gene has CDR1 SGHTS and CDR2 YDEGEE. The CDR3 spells CASSPAQGASYNEQFF. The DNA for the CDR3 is TGTGCCAGCAGTCCGGCTCAGGGGGCCTCCTACAATGAGCAGTTCTTC.

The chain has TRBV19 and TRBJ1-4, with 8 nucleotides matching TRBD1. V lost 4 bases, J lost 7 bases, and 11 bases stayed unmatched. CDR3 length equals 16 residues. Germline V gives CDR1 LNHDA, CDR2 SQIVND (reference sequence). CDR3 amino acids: CASSTSPGQGIEKLFF. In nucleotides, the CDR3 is TGTGCCAGTAGTACAAGCCCTGGACAGGGAATTGAAAAACTGTTTTTT.

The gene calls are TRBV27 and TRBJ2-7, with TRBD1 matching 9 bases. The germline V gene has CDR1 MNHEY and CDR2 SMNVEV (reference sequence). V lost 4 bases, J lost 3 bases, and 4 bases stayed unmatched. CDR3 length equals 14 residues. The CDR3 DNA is TGTGCCAGCAGTTCCCGGGACAGGGTCTACGAGCAGTACTTC. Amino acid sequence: CASSSRDRVYEQYF.

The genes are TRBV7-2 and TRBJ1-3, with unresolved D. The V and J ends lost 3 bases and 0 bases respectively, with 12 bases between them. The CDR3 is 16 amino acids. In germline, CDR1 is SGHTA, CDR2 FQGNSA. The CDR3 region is CASSFPRPSSGNTIYF. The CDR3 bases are TGTGCCAGCAGCTTTCCGCGCCCTAGCTCTGGAAACACCATATATTTT.

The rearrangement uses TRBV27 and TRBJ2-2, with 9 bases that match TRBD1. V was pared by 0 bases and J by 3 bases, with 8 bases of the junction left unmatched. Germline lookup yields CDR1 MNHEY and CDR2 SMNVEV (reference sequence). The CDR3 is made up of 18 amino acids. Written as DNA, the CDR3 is TGTGCCAGCAGTTTATCGGTATGGACAGGGGTTCACACCGGGGAGCTGTTTTTT. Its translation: CASSLSVWTGVHTGELFF.

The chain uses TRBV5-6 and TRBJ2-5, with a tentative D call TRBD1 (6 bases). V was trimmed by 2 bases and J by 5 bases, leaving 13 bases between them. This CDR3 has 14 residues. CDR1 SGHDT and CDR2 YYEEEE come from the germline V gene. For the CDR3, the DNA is TGTGCCAGCAGCTTTCTACAGGGCGGGGAGACCCAGTACTTC. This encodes CASSFLQGGETQYF.

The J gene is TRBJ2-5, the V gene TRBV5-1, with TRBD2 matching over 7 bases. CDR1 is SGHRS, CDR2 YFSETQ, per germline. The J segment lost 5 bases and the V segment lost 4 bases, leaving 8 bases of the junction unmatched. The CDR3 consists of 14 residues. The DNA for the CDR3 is TGCGCCAGCAGCCGACTAGCTGAATTGGAGACCCAGTACTTC. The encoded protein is CASSRLAELETQYF.

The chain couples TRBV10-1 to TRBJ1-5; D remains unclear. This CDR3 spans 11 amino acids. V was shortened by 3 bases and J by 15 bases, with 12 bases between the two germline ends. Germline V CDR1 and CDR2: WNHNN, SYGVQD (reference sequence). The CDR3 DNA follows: TGCGCCAGCAGTGACGCCAGGATGACGCATTTT. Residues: CASSDARMTHF.

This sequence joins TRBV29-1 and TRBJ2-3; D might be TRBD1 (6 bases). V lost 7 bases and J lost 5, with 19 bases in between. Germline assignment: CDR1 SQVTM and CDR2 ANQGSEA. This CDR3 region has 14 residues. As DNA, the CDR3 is TGCAGCGCCGACACAGGCCGAGGGGGAGATACGCAGTATTTT. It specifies CSADTGRGGDTQYF.

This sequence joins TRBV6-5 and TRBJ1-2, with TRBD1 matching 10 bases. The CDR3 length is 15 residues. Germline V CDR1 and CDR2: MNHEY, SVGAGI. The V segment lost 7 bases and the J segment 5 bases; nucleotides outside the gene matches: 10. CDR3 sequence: CASNPKGQGRYGYTF. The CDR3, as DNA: TGTGCCAGCAACCCAAAGGGACAGGGGCGTTATGGCTACACCTTC.

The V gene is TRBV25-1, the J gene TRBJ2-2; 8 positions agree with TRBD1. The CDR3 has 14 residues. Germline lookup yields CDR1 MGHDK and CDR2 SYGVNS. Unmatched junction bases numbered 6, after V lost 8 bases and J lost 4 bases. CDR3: CASEDRGFTGELFF. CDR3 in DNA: TGTGCCAGCGAAGACAGGGGATTCACCGGGGAGCTGTTTTTT.

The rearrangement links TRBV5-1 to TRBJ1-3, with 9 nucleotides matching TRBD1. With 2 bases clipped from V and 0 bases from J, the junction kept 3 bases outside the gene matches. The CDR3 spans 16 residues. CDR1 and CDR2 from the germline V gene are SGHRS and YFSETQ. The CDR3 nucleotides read TGCGCCAGCAGCTTACAGGGGGCCAACTCTGGAAACACCATATATTTT. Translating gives CASSLQGANSGNTIYF.

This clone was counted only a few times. The chain's CDR3 is CASSQGDNLGNTIYF. The CDR3 nucleotides read TGTGCCAGCAGCCAAGGGGACAACCTAGGAAACACCATATATTTT. The chain recombines TRBV3-1 (or the pseudogene TRBV3-2) with TRBJ1-3, with D perhaps TRBD1 (6 bases). Deletions cut 1 base from V and 4 bases from J, with 11 bases between. The CDR3 extends over 15 amino acids. Germline V gene lookup returns CDR1 LGHDT and CDR2 YNNKEL (reference sequence).